The clone carrying this T cell receptor (beta chain) has just a few counts. Its target is not known. PCR employed 60 Vbeta and 13 Jbeta primers. Using immunoSEQ multiplex PCR, the repertoire was profiled, and TCRdb retains in-frame clones only, with some absent. Of more than 100,000 clones listed, over 65% are singletons. The data are from a study of cytomegalovirus exposure and HLA in healthy donors. Study overall: Assignment to the Caucasian-associated ancestry cluster applied to less than 85% of the approximately 420 genotyped donors.

The study, taken as a whole, reports: There were several of the most significant clusters that appeared linked to common viral pathogens in a later analysis.

Germline CDR1 reads MNHEY; CDR2 reads SVGAGI. The CDR3 runs 13 residues. The V end lost 7 bases, the J end lost 4 bases, and 11 bases lay between the germline ends. Healthy people donating bone marrow made up the donors. The V call is TRBV6-5, the J call TRBJ1-5, with a tentative D call TRBD1 (6 bases). This receptor was identified in a woman aged 40-49 years in good health and CMV-seropositive. Sequences were obtained from PBMCs. The CDR3, as DNA: TGTGCCAGCAAAAAACAGGGTAATCAGCCCCAGCATTTT. As protein: CASKKQGNQPQHF.